The 17 T cell receptor beta chains presented below share a single source sample, sequenced in a study of blood T cells in healthy people across ages. Primed by a sample-barcoded 5' primer and a J-beta primer mix, a second PCR proceeded for 7 to 11 cycles. TCRdb re-analysed the 5' RACE reads in MiXCR, keeping a single row per CDR3 protein. Among nearly 800,000 distinct CDR3 sequences listed, about 56% were seen once. The sequencing sample was made of blood. The receptors stem from a man aged 40-49 years in good health.

CDR3: CASSGGLLYGYTF. CDR3 bases: TGTGCCAGCAGTGGGGGACTACTCTATGGCTACACCTTC. This chain links TRBV25-1 with TRBJ1-2, with D maybe TRBD1 (5 bases). V was pared by 4 bases and J by 4 bases, with 10 bases between. CDR1 MGHDK and CDR2 SYGVNS come from the germline V gene. This CDR3 has 13 amino acids.

This clonotype was observed a handful of times. The gene calls are TRBV5-1 and TRBJ2-3; D is unclear. This CDR3 is built from 13 residues. Germline V CDR1 and CDR2: SGHRS, YFSETQ. Trimming removed 4 bases at V and 2 bases at J, with 8 bases between. The CDR3 nucleotides read TGCGCCAGCAGCCTCGGTATCACAGATACGCAGTATTTT. Amino acid sequence: CASSLGITDTQYF.

V is TRBV7-3 and J is TRBJ1-2; TRBD1 matches 7 bases. Germline V lookup: CDR1 SGHTA, CDR2 FQGTGA. The J segment lost 4 bases and the V segment lost 5 bases, leaving 10 bases of the junction unmatched. The CDR3 has 15 residues. The CDR3 here is CASSPQTGLSYGYTF. In DNA form, the CDR3 reads TGTGCCAGCAGCCCCCAGACAGGGCTGAGCTATGGCTACACCTTC.

The V and J genes are TRBV7-3 and TRBJ2-1; D may be TRBD1 or TRBD2 (5 bases each). Germline V gene data show CDR1 as SGHTA and CDR2 as FQGTGA. The CDR3 length is 16 residues. Trimming left V 5 bases short and J 0 bases short, with 14 bases between. Here the CDR3 DNA reads TGTGCCAGCAGCCTTACGGGGCAGAGCTCCTACAATGAGCAGTTCTTC. This codes for CASSLTGQSSYNEQFF.

The gene calls are TRBV3-1 and TRBJ2-5, with D perhaps matching TRBD2 (6 bases). Trimming took off 4 bases at V and 5 bases at J, with 14 bases between the two ends. The CDR3 runs 14 residues. Per germline, CDR1 LGHDT and CDR2 YNNKEL (reference sequence). Written as DNA, the CDR3 is TGTGCCAGCAGCCCCCCGGGAGCGATGGAGACCCAGTACTTC. Translation gives CASSPPGAMETQYF.

This clonotype came up a few times. The rearrangement links TRBV6-1 to TRBJ2-7; no reliable D call. The CDR3 extends over 12 amino acids. V was shortened by 11 bases and J by 1 base, with 12 bases between the two germline ends. Per germline, CDR1 MNHNS and CDR2 SASEGT. The CDR3 is CASGQTSYEQYF. The CDR3 DNA is TGTGCCTCCGGGCAGACATCCTACGAGCAGTACTTC.

This clonotype was observed once. At one of its ends the junction is not consistent with the germline gene, which may arise from a read error. The chain has TRBV28 and TRBJ2-6; either TRBD1 or TRBD2 may fit D (5 bases each). This CDR3 is 17 amino acids long. Per the germline V gene, CDR1 is MDHEN and CDR2 is SYDVKM. The CDR3 sequence is CASSLLNAASGANALTF. CDR3 nucleotide sequence: TGTGCCAGCAGTTTATTAAATGCGGCATCCGGGGCCAACGCCCTGACTTTC.

This chain connects TRBV20-1 to TRBJ2-1, with D perhaps matching TRBD1 or TRBD2 (5 bases each). With 2 bases removed from V and 4 bases from J, the gap between germline ends came to 15 bases. From germline, CDR1 is DFQATT and CDR2 SNEGSKA (reference sequence). CDR3 length equals 15 residues. CDR3 coding DNA: TGCAGTGCTAGACTGAGGGTTGAGGGGTACAATGAGCAGTTCTTC. It codes for CSARLRVEGYNEQFF.

The genes are TRBV4-2 and TRBJ2-7; 12 positions agree with TRBD1. TRBJ2-5 matches the DNA end more closely, so the J call is doubtful. The CDR3 contains 16 residues. Germline V CDR1 and CDR2: LGHNA, YNFKEQ. The CDR3 is CASSQEGTGGFETQYF. The CDR3 DNA sequence: TGTGCCAGCAGCCAAGAGGGGACAGGGGGCTTTGAGACCCAGTACTTC.

This clonotype was found a few times. This chain connects TRBV29-1 to TRBJ2-7, with D unresolved. Per germline, CDR1 SQVTM and CDR2 ANQGSEA. V was trimmed by 4 bases and J by 5 bases, leaving 6 bases between them. The CDR3 length is 10 residues. CDR3 region: CSVGSDEQYF. CDR3 coding DNA: TGCAGCGTTGGCTCGGACGAGCAGTACTTC.

This rearrangement joins TRBV20-1 to TRBJ1-1; D is unresolved. V dropped 0 bases and J dropped 1 base, with 15 bases sitting between them. The CDR3 is 16 amino acids. The germline V gene encodes CDR1 DFQATT and CDR2 SNEGSKA (reference sequence). DNA of the CDR3: TGCAGTGCTAGAGATCCCGTGAGGGTCAAGAACACTGAAGCTTTCTTT. Residues: CSARDPVRVKNTEAFF.

The rearrangement uses TRBV4-3 and TRBJ2-1; D possibly corresponds to TRBD2 (7 bases). The CDR3 covers 16 residues. The germline gives CDR1 LGHNA, CDR2 YSLEER. Deletions cut 4 bases from V and 1 base from J, with 14 bases between. CDR3 loop: CASSPQGGGSYNEQFF. CDR3 DNA: TGCGCCAGCAGCCCACAGGGAGGGGGATCCTACAATGAGCAGTTCTTC.

This clonotype was counted many times. The chain couples TRBV18 to TRBJ1-5; D possibly corresponds to TRBD1 (5 bases). The CDR3 runs 13 residues. CDR1 is KGHSH, CDR2 LQKENI, per germline. V shed 4 bases and J shed 4 bases, with 8 bases lying between them. CDR3 sequence (DNA): TGTGCCAGCTCACAGGAGGGGAATCAGCCCCAGCATTTT. It yields the protein CASSQEGNQPQHF. The full variable domain, with the rest looked up from reference TRBV18 and TRBJ1-5, is NAGVMQNPRHLVRRRGQEARLRCSPMKGHSHVYWYRQLPEEGLKFMVYLQKENIIDESGMPKERFSAEFPKEGPSILRIQQVVRGDSAAYFCASSQEGNQPQHFGDGTRLSIL.

This clonotype turned up a few times. The CDR3 sequence is CASSLGLAANTDTQYF. In nucleotides, the CDR3 is TGTGCCAGCAGCCTCGGGCTAGCGGCCAACACAGATACGCAGTATTTT. The chain joins TRBV14 to TRBJ2-3; TRBD2 agrees at 7 bases. CDR1 SGHDN and CDR2 FVKESK come from the germline V gene. This CDR3 comprises 16 residues. Trimming at V came to 4 bases and at J to 2 bases, leaving 9 bases not matched to a gene.

The genes are TRBV5-1 and TRBJ2-5; 14 bases are shared with TRBD2. This CDR3 contains 14 residues. The ends lost 4 bases at V and 5 bases at J; junction bases unmatched: 1. Germline V lookup: CDR1 SGHRS, CDR2 YFSETQ. In DNA form, the CDR3 reads TGCGCCAGCAGCGGGACTAGCGGGAGTGAGACCCAGTACTTC. It translates to CASSGTSGSETQYF.

This chain uses TRBV6-2 or TRBV6-3 with TRBJ2-5; TRBD2 agrees at 8 bases. CDR1 and CDR2 from the germline V gene are MNHEY and SVGEGT. The CDR3 loop spans 18 amino acids. V gave up 2 bases and J gave up 11 bases; unmatched junction bases: 22. CDR3 sequence (DNA): TGTGCCAGCAGTTACCCCCTGGGTGGCGGGAGGAACTACAATGAGCAGTACTTC. Protein: CASSYPLGGGRNYNEQYF.

This clonotype was seen more than once but under ten times. The chain employs TRBV9 and TRBJ2-7; no firm D call. The CDR3 covers 14 residues. Germline assignment: CDR1 SGDLS and CDR2 YYNGEE. Trimming pared 4 bases from V and 1 base from J, leaving 12 bases between. For the CDR3, the DNA is TGTGCCAGCAGCTCCCCAGACGGGTCCTACGAGCAGTACTTC. It yields the protein CASSSPDGSYEQYF.